This T cell receptor beta chain was identified during a study of OX40 agonist ivuxolimab in advanced cancers. Study-level background: Participants averaged approximately 60 years of age (range roughly 23 to 80) and were approximately 81% male.

Study-level points and caveats: Some nonresponders also had low normalized T-cell clonal expansion. By week 6 at 0.1 to 3.0 mg/kg, blood CD4+ and CD8+ T cells had expanded clonally.

TCRdb's table, derived via immunoSEQ multiplex PCR, lists solely in-frame clones and lacks some. The repertoire holds tens of thousands of clones, with about 81% as singletons. As concerns this clone: Its antigen is still unknown.

V trimming: 5 bases; J trimming: 4 bases; junction bases outside the gene matches: 8. In germline, CDR1 is SGHRS, CDR2 YFSETQ. The CDR3 extends over 15 amino acids. Here the sequenced sample was CD4+ or CD8+ T cells sorted from blood, taken in a trial of the OX40 agonist ivuxolimab. This chain uses TRBV5-1 with TRBJ1-5, with 8 bases that match TRBD1. This clonotype was obtained from an adult with an advanced solid tumor such as melanoma, head and neck, liver or kidney cancer. CDR3 in DNA: TGCGCCAGCAGGCTTACAGGGGGACGTAATCAGCCCCAGCATTTT. This sequence encodes CASRLTGGRNQPQHF.